This T cell receptor (beta chain) came from a study of T cells expressing NK-cell markers. Study details: Of eight sequenced donors, seven were HCMV-seropositive and one HCMV-seronegative. Study-level findings and limits: A range of about 1.0-7.0% of CD8+ T cells consisted of dominant NKG2C+ clonotypes in 5 or 6 donors. Expanded NKG2C+ T cell clones were not confirmed as HCMV-specific.

TCRdb reprocessed the 5' RACE reads and reports one entry per CDR3 protein, with no DNA. The sample spans 150,000 to 180,000 distinct CDR3 sequences; the ten largest clones claim 37%. As to this clonotype: Its specificity is not known.

The CDR3 length is 14 residues. In germline, CDR1 is SGHVS, CDR2 FNYEAQ. The sample was blood T cells: a sorted CD56 or NKG2C T cell subset, CD4+ or CD8+ T cells, or bulk PBMC T cells (not recorded which). The TCR comes from a woman between 50 and 59 years old in good health. The V gene is TRBV7-6, the J gene TRBJ1-4. CDR3 sequence: CASSLARSNEKLFF. Based on the CDR3 plus reference TRBV7-6 and TRBJ1-4, the full variable domain is GAGVSQSPRYKVTKRGQDVALRCDPISGHVSLYWYRQALGQGPEFLTYFNYEAQQDKSGLPNDRFSAERPEGSISTLTIQRTEQRDSAMYRCASSLARSNEKLFFGSGTQLSVL.